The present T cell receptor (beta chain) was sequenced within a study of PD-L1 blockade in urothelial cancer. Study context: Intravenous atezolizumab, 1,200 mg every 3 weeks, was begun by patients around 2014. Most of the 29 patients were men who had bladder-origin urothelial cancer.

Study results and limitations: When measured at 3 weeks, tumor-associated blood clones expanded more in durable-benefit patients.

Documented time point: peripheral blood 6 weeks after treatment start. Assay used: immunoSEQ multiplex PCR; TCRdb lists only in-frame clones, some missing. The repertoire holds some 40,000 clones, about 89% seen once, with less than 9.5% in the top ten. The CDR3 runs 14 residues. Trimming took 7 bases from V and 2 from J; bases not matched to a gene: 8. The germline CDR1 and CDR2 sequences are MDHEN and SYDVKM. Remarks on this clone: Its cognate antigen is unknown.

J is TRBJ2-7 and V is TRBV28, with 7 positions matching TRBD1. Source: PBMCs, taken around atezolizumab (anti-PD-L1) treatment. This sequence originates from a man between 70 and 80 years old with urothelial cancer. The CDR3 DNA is TGTGCCAGCATTGGACAGGTTGAAACCTACGAGCAGTACTTC. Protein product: CASIGQVETYEQYF.